This note documents a single TCR beta chain sequence. This record belongs to a study of blood T cell repertoires in COVID-19. Overall study context: Material from acute and convalescent COVID-19 was sourced from the United States, Italy and Spain.

In the original analysis: Estimation of nucleated cell counts relied on the amplification of reference gene primers. The method was immunoSEQ multiplex PCR; TCRdb's version includes in-frame clones alone and lacks a portion of them. V and J calls and clone size are given by that table; D and trimming were obtained from the DNA. The profile covers 200,000 or so clones, with roughly 84% appearing a single time and roughly a sixth taken by the ten largest. CDR3 length: 14 residues. Germline V lookup: CDR1 SGHRS, CDR2 YFSETQ. The V gene end was trimmed by 4 bases and the J gene end by 2 bases; junction bases not matched to a gene: 5.

The sequence came from a man aged 50 to 60 with COVID-19, enrolled during active disease. The specimen was peripheral blood. The gene calls are TRBV5-1 and TRBJ2-5, with TRBD1 matching over 7 bases. Here the CDR3 DNA reads TGCGCCAGCAGCCTGGACAGGACACAAGAGACCCAGTACTTC. It translates to CASSLDRTQETQYF.